These 14 T cell receptor beta chains were all obtained from the same sample, sequenced in a study of cytomegalovirus exposure and HLA in healthy donors. Sequenced by immunoSEQ multiplex PCR; TCRdb stores in-frame clones only, minus some. Of 200,000 to 250,000 clones in the sample, over 65% are singletons; the top ten hold around 5.5%. Source material: PBMCs. The origin of the receptors is a woman under 30 in good health and CMV-seronegative.

The rearrangement uses TRBV6-1 and TRBJ1-5; D is unresolved. With 8 bases removed from V and 2 bases from J, the gap between germline ends came to 10 bases. CDR3 length: 13 residues. Germline CDR1 and CDR2: MNHNS and SASEGT. The CDR3 loop reads CASGRLGNQPQHF. In DNA, the CDR3 is TGTGCCAGCGGCCGGTTGGGCAATCAGCCCCAGCATTTT.

The chain joins TRBV15 to TRBJ2-5, with D possibly called TRBD1 or TRBD2 (6 bases each). Trimming pared 3 bases from V and 5 bases from J, leaving 19 bases between. The CDR3 contains 16 residues. Germline loops: CDR1 LNHNV, CDR2 YYDKDF (reference sequence). CDR3 DNA: TGTGCCACCAGCAGGCGCCCAGGAGGGGGTAGGGAGACCCAGTACTTC. Translation gives CATSRRPGGGRETQYF.

The J gene is TRBJ1-2, the V gene TRBV19; no clear D gene. V lost 3 bases and J 5 bases, leaving 16 bases between the germline ends. Germline CDR1 is LNHDA and CDR2 is SQIVND (reference sequence). The length of the CDR3 is 15 residues. The CDR3 bases are TGTGCCAGTAGTATCTTGGACCCCGCGGCTTATGGCTACACCTTC. It yields the protein CASSILDPAAYGYTF. The full variable domain, with the rest looked up from reference TRBV19 and TRBJ1-2, is DGGITQSPKYLFRKEGQNVTLSCEQNLNHDAMYWYRQDPGQGLRLIYYSQIVNDFQKGDIAEGYSVSREKKESFPLTVTSAQKNPTAFYLCASSILDPAAYGYTFGSGTRLTVV.

CDR3 region: CASSERETGGYEQYF. The CDR3 DNA sequence: TGTGCCAGCAGTGAAAGGGAGACAGGGGGCTACGAGCAGTACTTC. V and J are TRBV6-4 and TRBJ2-7, with 9 bases matching TRBD1. Germline CDR1 reads MRHNA; CDR2 reads SNTAGT. The V segment lost 3 bases and the J segment 3 bases; nucleotides outside the gene matches: 6. The CDR3 has 15 amino acids.

This chain links TRBV7-8 with TRBJ2-7; D is uncertain. CDR3 length: 12 residues. Between the trimmed V and J ends, which lost 5 bases and 0 bases, there was a span of 5 bases. Germline V lookup: CDR1 SGHVS, CDR2 FQNEAQ. CDR3 protein: CASSPRSYEQYF. DNA of the CDR3: TGTGCCAGCAGCCCACGCTCCTACGAGCAGTACTTC. The full variable domain, rest sourced from reference TRBV7-8 and TRBJ2-7, is GAGVSQSPRYKVAKRGQDVALRCDPISGHVSLFWYQQALGQGPEFLTYFQNEAQLDKSGLPSDRFFAERPEGSVSTLKIQRTQQEDSAVYLCASSPRSYEQYFGPGTRLTVT.

The chain has TRBV15 and TRBJ1-1, with a possible D match to TRBD1 (5 bases). Germline assignment: CDR1 LNHNV and CDR2 YYDKDF (reference sequence). The CDR3 contains 17 residues. Trimming took 3 bases from V and 0 from J, leaving 17 bases between them. This CDR3 reads CATSRGRGLTMNTEAFF. Here the CDR3 DNA reads TGTGCCACCAGCAGGGGGCGGGGGTTAACCATGAACACTGAAGCTTTCTTT.

V usage is TRBV10-3 and J usage is TRBJ1-2; weak D call: TRBD1 (6 bases). Trimming removed 4 bases from V and 3 bases from J, with 9 bases in between. CDR1 and CDR2 from the germline V gene are ENHRY and SYGVKD. There are 13 residues in the CDR3. CDR3 protein: CAISGDNYYGYTF. The CDR3 DNA reads as TGTGCCATCAGTGGGGACAACTACTATGGCTACACCTTC.

CDR3 DNA: TGTGCCAGCAGCCCTTCCGGGCTAGACTACAATGAGCAGTTCTTC. Amino acids: CASSPSGLDYNEQFF. The chain links TRBV7-3 to TRBJ2-1; D call uncertain. Germline-derived CDR1 and CDR2 are SGHTA and FQGTGA. The CDR3 runs to 15 residues. Trimming pared 5 bases from V and 3 bases from J, leaving 14 bases between. The complete variable domain, with remaining parts taken from reference TRBV7-3 and TRBJ2-1, reads GAGVSQTPSNKVTEKGKYVELRCDPISGHTALYWYRQSLGQGPEFLIYFQGTGAADDSGLPNDRFFAVRPEGSVSTLKIQRTERGDSAVYLCASSPSGLDYNEQFFGPGTRLTVL.

In DNA, the CDR3 is TGCGCCAGCAGTCCCCCCAAGACTAGCGGGAGTCTTGAGCAGTTCTTC. Amino acid sequence: CASSPPKTSGSLEQFF. The V call is TRBV5-1, the J call TRBJ2-1; 12 bases line up with TRBD2. Looked up from germline, CDR1 is SGHRS and CDR2 is YFSETQ. This CDR3 is 16 amino acids long. Trimming removed 5 bases from V and 9 bases from J; junction bases left unmatched: 12.

This rearrangement joins TRBV5-1 to TRBJ1-1, with TRBD1 identical over 10 bases. Germline values: CDR1 SGHRS, CDR2 YFSETQ. V lost 0 bases to trimming and J lost 0 bases; unmatched junction nucleotides: 5. The CDR3 consists of 17 residues. In nucleotides, the CDR3 is TGCGCCAGCAGCTTGGTAGGGACAGGGGCTATGAACACTGAAGCTTTCTTT. The encoded protein is CASSLVGTGAMNTEAFF.

The gene calls are TRBV9 and TRBJ2-5; D is ambiguous. Trimming left V 3 bases short and J 2 bases short, with 2 bases between. Germline lookup yields CDR1 SGDLS and CDR2 YYNGEE. The length of the CDR3 is 11 residues. This CDR3 reads CASSDQETQYF. CDR3 nucleotide sequence: TGTGCCAGCAGCGATCAAGAGACCCAGTACTTC.

This chain uses TRBV7-3 with TRBJ1-1; no firm D call. With 3 bases removed from V and 1 base from J, the gap between germline ends came to 9 bases. Per the germline V gene, CDR1 is SGHTA and CDR2 is FQGTGA. This CDR3 comprises 14 residues. CDR3 nucleotides: TGTGCCAGCAGCTTGGTGGCAGGGAACACTGAAGCTTTCTTT. This encodes CASSLVAGNTEAFF.

This clone was detected ten times or more. This chain connects TRBV10-3 to TRBJ2-3; no firm D call. Germline loops: CDR1 ENHRY, CDR2 SYGVKD. Trimming took 8 bases from V and 10 from J, leaving 19 bases between them. The CDR3 sequence is 13 residues long. CDR3 sequence reads: CAIRAPLDDAQYF. In nucleotides, the CDR3 is TGTGCCATCCGTGCTCCCCTGGATGATGCGCAGTATTTT.

V gene TRBV18 combines with J gene TRBJ1-2, with D unclear. The CDR3 is 13 residues long. V lost 3 bases, J lost 4 bases, and 9 bases lay in between. Germline CDR1 is KGHSH and CDR2 is LQKENI. Here the CDR3 DNA reads TGTGCCAGCTCACCTCCGGATAGCTATGGCTACACCTTC. Translating it yields CASSPPDSYGYTF.